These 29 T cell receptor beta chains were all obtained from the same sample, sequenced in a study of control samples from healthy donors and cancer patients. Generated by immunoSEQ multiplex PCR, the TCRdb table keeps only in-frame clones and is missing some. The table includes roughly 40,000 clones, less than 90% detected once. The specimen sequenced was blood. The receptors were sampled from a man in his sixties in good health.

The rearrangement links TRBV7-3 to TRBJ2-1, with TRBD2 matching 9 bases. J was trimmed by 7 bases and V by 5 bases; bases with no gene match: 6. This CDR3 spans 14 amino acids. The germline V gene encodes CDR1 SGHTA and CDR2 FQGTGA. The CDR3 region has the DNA TGTGCCAGCAGCGCGGCGGGAGGGCTGAATGAGCAGTTCTTC. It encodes CASSAAGGLNEQFF.

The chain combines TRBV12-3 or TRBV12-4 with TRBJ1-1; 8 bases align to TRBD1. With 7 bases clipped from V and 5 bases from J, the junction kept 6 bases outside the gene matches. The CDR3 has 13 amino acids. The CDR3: CASTGQGNTEAFF. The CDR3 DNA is TGTGCCAGCACAGGACAGGGAAATACTGAAGCTTTCTTT.

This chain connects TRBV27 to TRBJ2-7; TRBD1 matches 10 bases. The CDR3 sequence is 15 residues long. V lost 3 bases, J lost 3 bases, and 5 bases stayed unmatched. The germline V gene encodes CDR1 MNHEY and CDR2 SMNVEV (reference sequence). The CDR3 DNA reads TGTGCCAGCAGTTTGACAGGGGGCTCCTTCTACGAGCAGTACTTC. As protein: CASSLTGGSFYEQYF.

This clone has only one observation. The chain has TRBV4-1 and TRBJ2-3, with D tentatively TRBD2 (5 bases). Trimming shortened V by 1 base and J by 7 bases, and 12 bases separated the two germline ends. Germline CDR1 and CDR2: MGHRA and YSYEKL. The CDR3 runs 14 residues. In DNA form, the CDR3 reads TGCGCCAGCAGCCAAGTCTCGGGGTTCAATACGCAGTATTTT. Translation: CASSQVSGFNTQYF.

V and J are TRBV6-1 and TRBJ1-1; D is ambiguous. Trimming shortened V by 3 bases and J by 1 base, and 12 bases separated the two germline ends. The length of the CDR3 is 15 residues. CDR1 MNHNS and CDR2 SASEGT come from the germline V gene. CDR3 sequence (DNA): TGTGCCAGCAGTGACGGACGCGAGTGGAACACTGAAGCTTTCTTT. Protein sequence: CASSDGREWNTEAFF.

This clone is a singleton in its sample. CDR3 sequence (DNA): TGTGCCAGCACCACAAGGGAGGGGCACTACTACGAGCAGTACTTC. Amino acids: CASTTREGHYYEQYF. The chain combines TRBV6-5 with TRBJ2-7; 7 nucleotides line up with TRBD2. The CDR3 runs 15 residues. V shed 7 bases and J 3 bases; nucleotides not matched to a gene: 12. Germline lookup yields CDR1 MNHEY and CDR2 SVGAGI.

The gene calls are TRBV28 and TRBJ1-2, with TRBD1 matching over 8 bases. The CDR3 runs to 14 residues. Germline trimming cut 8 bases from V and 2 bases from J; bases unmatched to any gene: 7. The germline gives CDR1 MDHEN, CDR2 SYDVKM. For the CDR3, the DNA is TGTGCCAGCGGGGGGACAGGAGTAAACTATGGCTACACCTTC. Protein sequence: CASGGTGVNYGYTF.

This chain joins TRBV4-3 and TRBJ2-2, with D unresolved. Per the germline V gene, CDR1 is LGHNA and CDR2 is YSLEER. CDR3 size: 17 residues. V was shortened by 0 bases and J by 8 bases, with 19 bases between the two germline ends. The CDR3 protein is CASSQESDGRYPGELFF. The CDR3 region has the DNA TGCGCCAGCAGCCAAGAGTCGGACGGAAGATATCCGGGGGAGCTGTTTTTT.

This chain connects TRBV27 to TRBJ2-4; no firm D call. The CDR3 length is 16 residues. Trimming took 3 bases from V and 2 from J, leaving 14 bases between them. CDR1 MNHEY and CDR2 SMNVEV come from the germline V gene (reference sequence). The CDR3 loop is CASSFAGLTTKNIQYF. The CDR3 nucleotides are TGTGCCAGCAGTTTCGCCGGGTTGACAACCAAAAACATTCAGTACTTC.

The CDR3 protein is CAWNRLLTGTAYGYTF. CDR3 coding DNA: TGTGCCTGGAACCGACTACTAACCGGGACAGCCTATGGCTACACCTTC. The chain uses TRBV30 and TRBJ1-2; TRBD1 aligns across 7 bases. After removal of 4 bases from V and 4 bases from J, the junction contained 15 bases not matched to a gene. Per germline, CDR1 GTSNPN and CDR2 SVGIG (reference sequence). CDR3 size: 16 residues.

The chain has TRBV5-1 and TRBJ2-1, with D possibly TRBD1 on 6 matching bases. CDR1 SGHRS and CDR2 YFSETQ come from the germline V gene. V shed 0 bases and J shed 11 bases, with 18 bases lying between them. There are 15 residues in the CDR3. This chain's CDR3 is CASSLDGASGAKQFF. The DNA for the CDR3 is TGCGCCAGCAGCTTGGACGGAGCTTCAGGGGCAAAGCAGTTCTTC.

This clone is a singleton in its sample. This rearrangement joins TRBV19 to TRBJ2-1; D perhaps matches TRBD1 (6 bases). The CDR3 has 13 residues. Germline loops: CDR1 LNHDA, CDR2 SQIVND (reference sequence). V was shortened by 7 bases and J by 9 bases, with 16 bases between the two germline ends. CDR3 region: CASTPDPGAEQFF. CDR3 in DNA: TGTGCCAGTACCCCCGACCCAGGGGCTGAGCAGTTCTTC. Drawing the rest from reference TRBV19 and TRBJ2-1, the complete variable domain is DGGITQSPKYLFRKEGQNVTLSCEQNLNHDAMYWYRQDPGQGLRLIYYSQIVNDFQKGDIAEGYSVSREKKESFPLTVTSAQKNPTAFYLCASTPDPGAEQFFGPGTRLTVL.

CDR3: CASSWEGEKTQYF. CDR3 nucleotides: TGCGCCAGCAGCTGGGAGGGGGAAAAGACCCAGTACTTC. V usage is TRBV5-1 and J usage is TRBJ2-5; D may be TRBD2 (7 bases). This CDR3 has 13 amino acids. Germline-derived CDR1 and CDR2 are SGHRS and YFSETQ. V lost 3 bases, J lost 6 bases, and 12 bases lay in between.

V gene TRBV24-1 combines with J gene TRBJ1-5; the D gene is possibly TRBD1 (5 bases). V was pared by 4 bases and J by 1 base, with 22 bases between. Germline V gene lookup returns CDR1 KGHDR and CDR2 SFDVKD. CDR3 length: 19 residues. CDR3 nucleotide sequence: TGTGCCACCAGTGACGTAAAATCCAGGGAACCGGGGAGCAATCAGCCCCAGCATTTT. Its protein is CATSDVKSREPGSNQPQHF.

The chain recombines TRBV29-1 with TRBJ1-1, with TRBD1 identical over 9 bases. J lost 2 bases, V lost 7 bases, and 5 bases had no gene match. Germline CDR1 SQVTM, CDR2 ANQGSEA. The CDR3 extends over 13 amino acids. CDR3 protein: CSAWDRVNTEAFF. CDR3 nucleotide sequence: TGCAGCGCTTGGGACAGGGTAAACACTGAAGCTTTCTTT.

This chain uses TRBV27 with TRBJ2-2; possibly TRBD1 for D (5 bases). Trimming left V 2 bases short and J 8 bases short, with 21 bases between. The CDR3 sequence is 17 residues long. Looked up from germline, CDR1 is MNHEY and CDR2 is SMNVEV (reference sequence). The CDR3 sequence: CASSLALGARQTGELFF. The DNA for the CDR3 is TGTGCCAGCAGTTTAGCATTAGGGGCCCGCCAAACTGGGGAGCTGTTTTTT.

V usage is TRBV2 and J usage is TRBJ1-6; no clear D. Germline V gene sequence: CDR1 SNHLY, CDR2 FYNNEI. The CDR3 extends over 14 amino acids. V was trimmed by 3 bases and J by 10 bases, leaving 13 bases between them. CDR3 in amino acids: CASSDWKGNSPLHF. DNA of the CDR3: TGTGCCAGCAGTGATTGGAAGGGAAACTCACCCCTCCACTTT.

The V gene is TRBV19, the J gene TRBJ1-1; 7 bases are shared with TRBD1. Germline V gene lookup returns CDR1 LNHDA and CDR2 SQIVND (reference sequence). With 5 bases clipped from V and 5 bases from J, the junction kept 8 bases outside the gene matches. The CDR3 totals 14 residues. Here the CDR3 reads CASSVTGVGTEAFF. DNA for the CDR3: TGTGCCAGTAGTGTTACAGGGGTAGGTACTGAAGCTTTCTTT.

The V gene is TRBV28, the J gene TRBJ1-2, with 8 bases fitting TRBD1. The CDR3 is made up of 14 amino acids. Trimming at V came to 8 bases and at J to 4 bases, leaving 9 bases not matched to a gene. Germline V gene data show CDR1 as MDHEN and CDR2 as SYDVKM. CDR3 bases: TGTGCCAGCGCCCCAGGACAGGGAATCTATGGCTACACCTTC. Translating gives CASAPGQGIYGYTF.

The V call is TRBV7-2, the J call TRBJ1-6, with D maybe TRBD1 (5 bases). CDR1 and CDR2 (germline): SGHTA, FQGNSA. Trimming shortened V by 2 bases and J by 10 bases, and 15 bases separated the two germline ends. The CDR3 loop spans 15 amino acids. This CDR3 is CASSLYLQGGSPLHF. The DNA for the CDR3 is TGTGCCAGCAGCTTATATCTCCAGGGTGGATCACCCCTCCACTTT.

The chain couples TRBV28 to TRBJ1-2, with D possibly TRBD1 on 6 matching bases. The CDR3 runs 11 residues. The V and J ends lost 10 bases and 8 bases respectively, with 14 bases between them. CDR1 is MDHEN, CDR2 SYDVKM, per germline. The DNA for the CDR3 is TGTGCCACCTCCACAGGGACCGGCTACACCTTC. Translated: CATSTGTGYTF.

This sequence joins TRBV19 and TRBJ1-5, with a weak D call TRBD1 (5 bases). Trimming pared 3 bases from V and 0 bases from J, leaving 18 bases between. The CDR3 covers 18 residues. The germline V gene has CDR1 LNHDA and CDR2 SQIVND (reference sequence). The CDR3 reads CASSMPDLGDLSNQPQHF. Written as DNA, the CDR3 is TGTGCCAGTAGTATGCCTGACCTTGGGGACCTTAGCAATCAGCCCCAGCATTTT.

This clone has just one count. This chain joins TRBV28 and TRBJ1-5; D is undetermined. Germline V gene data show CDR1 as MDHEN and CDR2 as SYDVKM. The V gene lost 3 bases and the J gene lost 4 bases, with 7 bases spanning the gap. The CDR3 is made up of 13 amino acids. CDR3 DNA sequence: TGTGCCAGCAGTTTGTGGGTGAATCAGCCCCAGCATTTT. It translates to CASSLWVNQPQHF.

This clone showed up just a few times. CDR3 amino acids: CATSRGGTSNYGYTF. CDR3 in DNA: TGTGCCACCAGCAGAGGTGGAACCAGTAACTATGGCTACACCTTC. The rearrangement links TRBV15 to TRBJ1-2; no clear D. This CDR3 is 15 amino acids long. CDR1 and CDR2 from the germline V gene are LNHNV and YYDKDF (reference sequence). V was cut by 1 base and J by 1 base, with 10 bases left in between. Using reference TRBV15 and TRBJ1-2 for the parts outside the CDR3, the full variable domain is DAMVIQNPRYQVTQFGKPVTLSCSQTLNHNVMYWYQQKSSQAPKLLFHYYDKDFNNEADTPDNFQSRRPNTSFCFLDIRSPGLGDTAMYLCATSRGGTSNYGYTFGSGTRLTVV.

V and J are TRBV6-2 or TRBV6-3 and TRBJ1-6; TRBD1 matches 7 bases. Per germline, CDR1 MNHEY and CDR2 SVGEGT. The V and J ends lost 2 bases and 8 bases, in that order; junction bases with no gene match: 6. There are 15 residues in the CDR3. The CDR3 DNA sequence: TGTGCCAGCAGTTACAGGGGGACAGCCTATTCACCCCTCCACTTT. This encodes CASSYRGTAYSPLHF.

The CDR3 region is CAWSVGGGIDTQYF. The CDR3 bases are TGTGCCTGGTCCGTAGGGGGCGGGATAGATACGCAGTATTTT. The V call is TRBV30, the J call TRBJ2-3; D is possibly TRBD1 (7 bases). Trimming took off 5 bases at V and 5 bases at J, with 17 bases between the two ends. Germline loops: CDR1 GTSNPN, CDR2 SVGIG (reference sequence). This CDR3 spans 14 amino acids.

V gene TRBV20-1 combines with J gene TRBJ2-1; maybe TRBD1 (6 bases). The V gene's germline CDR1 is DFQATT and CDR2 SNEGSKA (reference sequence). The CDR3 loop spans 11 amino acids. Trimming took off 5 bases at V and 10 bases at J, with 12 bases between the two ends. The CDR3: CSALGQYEQFF. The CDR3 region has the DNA TGCAGTGCTCTTGGACAGTACGAGCAGTTCTTC.

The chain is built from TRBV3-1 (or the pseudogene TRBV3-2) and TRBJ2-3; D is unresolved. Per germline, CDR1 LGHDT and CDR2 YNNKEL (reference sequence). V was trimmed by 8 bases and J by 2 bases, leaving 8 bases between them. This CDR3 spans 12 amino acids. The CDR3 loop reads CASEDTTDTQYF. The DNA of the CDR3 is TGTGCCAGCGAAGACACCACAGATACGCAGTATTTT.

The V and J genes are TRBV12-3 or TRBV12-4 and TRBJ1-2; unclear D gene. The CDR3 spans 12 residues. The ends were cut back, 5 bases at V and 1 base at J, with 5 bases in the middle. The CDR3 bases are TGTGCCAGCAGTGTGATTAACTATGGCTACACCTTC. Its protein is CASSVINYGYTF.